The following is a TCR beta chain sequence with its context. The ends lost 3 bases at V and 0 bases at J; junction bases unmatched: 5. Germline V gene sequence: CDR1 SGHDN, CDR2 FVKESK. This CDR3 spans 16 amino acids. This sample was included in a study of blood T cell repertoires in COVID-19. On the study more broadly: Material from acute and convalescent COVID-19 was sourced from the United States, Italy and Spain. PBMCs, B-cell-depleted T cells, or T cells provided the cDNA or gDNA that made up the material.

As handled by the study authors: Nucleated cell number was recorded as an estimate derived from reference gene primer amplification. This table comes from immunoSEQ multiplex PCR, and its TCRdb copy is limited to in-frame clones, with some not included. V and J calls and clone size are given by that table; D and trimming were obtained from the DNA. The table shows about 190,000 clones, with around nine tenths occurring only once. V and J are TRBV14 and TRBJ2-1; 7 bases agree with TRBD1. This sequence originates from a woman aged 40 to 50 who had recovered from COVID-19. Sequenced material: peripheral blood. The CDR3 nucleotides are TGTGCCAGCAGCCAGTTCCGGGACAGCTCCTACAATGAGCAGTTCTTC. Translation gives CASSQFRDSSYNEQFF.